This TCR beta chain is from a study of circulating and synovial CD4+ cells in juvenile arthritis. Looked up from germline, CDR1 is MNHNS and CDR2 is SASEGT. The CDR3 is 15 amino acids. Trimming removed 3 bases from V and 6 bases from J, with 15 bases in between. Method: immunoSEQ multiplex PCR; TCRdb's copy keeps in-frame clones and lacks some. The sample lists about 32,000 clones; roughly 96% were seen once. This receptor was obtained from a human donor with juvenile idiopathic arthritis. V gene TRBV6-1 combines with J gene TRBJ1-5; D perhaps matches TRBD1 (5 bases). The sample comprised CD4+ T cells from blood. The CDR3 DNA follows: TGTGCCAGCAGTGAGGTTGGGGCAGACTCTCAGCCCCAGCATTTT. Protein product: CASSEVGADSQPQHF.